The 3 T cell receptor beta chains presented below share a single source sample, sequenced in a study of graft-versus-host responses after intestinal transplantation. This table comes from immunoSEQ multiplex PCR, and its TCRdb copy is limited to in-frame clones, with some not included. This sample has 85,000 to 130,000 clones, with approximately 84% found just once. Their antigens remain unidentified. The sample here was unstimulated CD4+ T cells sorted from spleen or lymph node cells, taken before intestinal transplant. These receptors were obtained from a human donor who received an intestinal transplant.

The V and J genes are TRBV9 and TRBJ2-5; 8 nucleotides line up with TRBD1. The CDR3 has 16 residues. J lost 4 bases, V lost 3 bases, and 11 bases had no gene match. Germline V gene lookup returns CDR1 SGDLS and CDR2 YYNGEE. In DNA form, the CDR3 reads TGTGCCAGCAGCGCGGGGACAGGCCCGGCTTTAGAGACCCAGTACTTC. Protein: CASSAGTGPALETQYF. The entire variable domain, with the rest obtained from reference TRBV9 and TRBJ2-5, is as follows: DSGVTQTPKHLITATGQRVTLRCSPRSGDLSVYWYQQSLDQGLQFLIQYYNGEERAKGNILERFSAQQFPDLHSELNLSSLELGDSALYFCASSAGTGPALETQYFGPGTRLLVL.

The rearrangement joins TRBV5-4 to TRBJ1-1, with a possible D match to TRBD1 (5 bases). The CDR3 is made up of 15 amino acids. Per germline, CDR1 SGHNT and CDR2 YYREEE (reference sequence). V was shortened by 7 bases and J by 2 bases, with 18 bases between the two germline ends. The CDR3 spells CASAGTKGVNTEAFF. The CDR3 DNA is TGTGCCAGCGCGGGGACTAAAGGGGTAAACACTGAAGCTTTCTTT.

J is TRBJ2-5 and V is TRBV28, with D tentatively TRBD2 (5 bases). The CDR3 has 13 amino acids. V gave up 11 bases and J gave up 4 bases, with 17 bases separating them. Germline values: CDR1 MDHEN, CDR2 SYDVKM. The CDR3 nucleotides read TGTGCCGCGAGGGATTCGGGTCCAGAGACCCAGTACTTC. The encoded protein is CAARDSGPETQYF.